The T cell receptor beta chain under discussion was sequenced for a study of a mutant IDH1 vaccine in newly diagnosed glioma. As for the study in general: Of the patients given treatment, approximately 62% were male and around 38% were female, and a mean age of around 38 years was recorded. Study results and caveats: Among patients, around 93% showed immune responses induced by the vaccine.

The CDR3 extends over 13 amino acids. V lost 8 bases and J lost 3, with 13 bases in between. Germline CDR1 WSHSY, CDR2 SAAADI. Here immunoSEQ multiplex PCR was the method, and the copy in TCRdb shows in-frame clones only, minus some. The sample includes around 89,000 clones, under 90% of them seen just once. On this clone itself: The target antigen is unknown.

The time point was: baseline, week 1 (first vaccination visit). The treatment here: pre-vaccination baseline after standard-of-care therapy. The chain combines TRBV10-2 with TRBJ1-1; no firm D call. This TCR was sampled from a woman in her forties or fifties with glioma. The sample in question was PBMCs, obtained from a glioma patient treated with radiotherapy, temozolomide or both. In nucleotides, the CDR3 is TGCGCCAGCGGAGGGAACTCGGACACTGAAGCTTTCTTT. It translates to CASGGNSDTEAFF.